This record looks at one TCR beta chain sequence and its context. The antigen is unknown. The source of the sample is a study of lung T cells in sarcoidosis with Löfgren's syndrome. Overall study results and limits: Versus controls, Löfgren's syndrome patients reportedly showed TRAV12-1 and TRBV2 as most expanded.

Germline lookup yields CDR1 SGHRS and CDR2 YFSETQ. The V end lost 0 bases, the J end lost 7 bases, and 13 bases lay between the germline ends. The CDR3 spans 14 residues. TCRdb re-called the reads through MiXCR, storing one row per CDR3 protein. This table holds several thousand distinct CDR3 sequences, 21% found once. The chain couples TRBV5-1 to TRBJ1-2, with a weak D call TRBD1 (6 bases). Specimen: CD4+ T cells from bronchoalveolar lavage fluid. The receptor was derived from a human donor with sarcoidosis (Löfgren's syndrome or another form), or a control subject (not recorded which). The CDR3 sequence is CASSLAQGLVGYTF. The CDR3 DNA reads as TGCGCCAGCAGCTTGGCCCAGGGGTTGGTTGGCTACACCTTC.